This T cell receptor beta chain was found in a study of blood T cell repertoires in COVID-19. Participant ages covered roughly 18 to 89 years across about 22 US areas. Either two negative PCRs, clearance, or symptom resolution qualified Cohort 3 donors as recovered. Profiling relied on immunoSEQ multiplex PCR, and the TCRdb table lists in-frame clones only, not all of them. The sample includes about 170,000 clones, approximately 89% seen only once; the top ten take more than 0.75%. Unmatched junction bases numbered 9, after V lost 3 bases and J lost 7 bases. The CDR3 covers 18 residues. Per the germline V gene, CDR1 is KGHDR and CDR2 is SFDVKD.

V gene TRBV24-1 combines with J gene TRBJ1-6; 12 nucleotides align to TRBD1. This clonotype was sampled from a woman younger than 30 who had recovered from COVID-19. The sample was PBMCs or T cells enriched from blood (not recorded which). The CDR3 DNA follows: TGTGCCACCAGTGATAGGAGGGGACAGGGGGCTCGAAATTCACCCCTCCACTTT. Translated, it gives CATSDRRGQGARNSPLHF.